Following are 11 T cell receptor beta chains from one sample sequenced in a study of T cell responses to AZD1222 COVID-19 vaccine. Sequencing was performed with immunoSEQ multiplex PCR; in TCRdb, only in-frame clones are kept and a portion is missing. The table includes approximately 85,000 clones, 80% to 90% detected once. The sequencing used peripheral blood, collected on day 0 of AZD1222 vaccination. These receptors originate from an adult in good health.

V is TRBV6-2 or TRBV6-3 and J is TRBJ2-1; 7 positions match TRBD1. V was clipped by 5 bases and J by 10 bases; unmatched bases: 5. This CDR3 comprises 12 residues. From germline, CDR1 is MNHEY and CDR2 SVGEGT. For the CDR3, the DNA is TGTGCCAGCAGTCCAGGACAGGCGGAGCAGTTCTTC. Translated, it gives CASSPGQAEQFF.

CDR3 sequence reads: CASSSSIHNEQFF. The CDR3 nucleotides read TGTGCCAGCAGCTCTTCTATCCACAATGAGCAGTTCTTC. The J gene is TRBJ2-1, the V gene TRBV5-4; D is undetermined. Germline CDR1 and CDR2: SGHNT and YYREEE (reference sequence). CDR3 length: 13 residues. V was shortened by 3 bases and J by 5 bases, with 9 bases between the two germline ends. The whole variable domain, remainder taken from reference TRBV5-4 and TRBJ2-1, is ETGVTQSPTHLIKTRGQQVTLRCSSQSGHNTVSWYQQALGQGPQFIFQYYREEENGRGNFPPRFSGLQFPNYSSELNVNALELDDSALYLCASSSSIHNEQFFGPGTRLTVL.

The rearrangement uses TRBV3-1 (or the pseudogene TRBV3-2) and TRBJ2-7; D is unclear. Germline assignment: CDR1 LGHDT and CDR2 YNNKEL (reference sequence). Trimming took 4 bases from V and 0 from J, leaving 1 base between them. This CDR3 is built from 11 residues. The CDR3 loop reads CASSLSYEQYF. Written as DNA, the CDR3 is TGTGCCAGCAGCCTCTCCTACGAGCAGTACTTC.

The CDR3 spells CASAPDSGANVLTF. The CDR3, as DNA: TGTGCCAGCGCCCCGGACTCTGGGGCCAACGTCCTGACTTTC. This chain uses TRBV5-4 with TRBJ2-6; D gene ambiguous. Germline V CDR1 and CDR2: SGHNT, YYREEE (reference sequence). The CDR3 is 14 residues long. The V gene lost 7 bases and the J gene lost 0 bases, with 8 bases spanning the gap.

The table lists this clone with a count of one. The V and J genes are TRBV18 and TRBJ2-7, with 8 bases identical to TRBD1. Germline assignment: CDR1 KGHSH and CDR2 LQKENI. J gave up 4 bases and V 0 bases, and 5 bases lay outside the gene matches. CDR3 length: 15 residues. The CDR3 protein is CASSPPRTGSYEQYF. The CDR3 region has the DNA TGTGCCAGCTCACCACCGAGGACAGGGTCTTACGAGCAGTACTTC.

This chain links TRBV27 with TRBJ2-7; D perhaps matches TRBD1 (5 bases). From germline, CDR1 is MNHEY and CDR2 SMNVEV (reference sequence). The CDR3 has 15 amino acids. V dropped 3 bases and J dropped 4 bases, with 16 bases sitting between them. CDR3: CASSLNGDRPYEQYF. DNA for the CDR3: TGTGCCAGCAGTTTGAACGGAGACAGACCTTACGAGCAGTACTTC.

The chain combines TRBV7-9 with TRBJ2-7, with D hard to call. Germline-derived CDR1 and CDR2 are SEHNR and FQNEAQ (reference sequence). With 1 base removed from V and 0 bases from J, the gap between germline ends came to 10 bases. The CDR3 totals 15 residues. The CDR3 bases are TGTGCCAGCAGCTTAGAGTTCCAAGGCTCCTACGAGCAGTACTTC. Translated, it gives CASSLEFQGSYEQYF.

This chain links TRBV5-8 with TRBJ2-1, with 7 bases fitting TRBD1. The CDR3 length is 16 residues. The J segment lost 5 bases and the V segment lost 0 bases, leaving 8 bases of the junction unmatched. The germline gives CDR1 SGHTS, CDR2 YDEGEE. CDR3 DNA: TGTGCCAGCAGCTTGGCCGGTCGCAGGGGGAACAATGAGCAGTTCTTC. Translation gives CASSLAGRRGNNEQFF. Looking up the rest from reference TRBV5-8 and TRBJ2-1 gives the full variable domain: EAGVTQSPTHLIKTRGQQATLRCSPISGHTSVYWYQQALGLGLQFLLWYDEGEERNRGNFPPRFSGRQFPNYSSELNVNALELEDSALYLCASSLAGRRGNNEQFFGPGTRLTVL.

This clone was observed many times. V and J are TRBV21-1 and TRBJ2-3; TRBD2 reflects the table's D call only, with no check against the DNA. TRBV21-1 is deemed a pseudogene. This CDR3 spans 16 amino acids. DNA for the CDR3: TGTGCCAGCAGACCCGCGCGGGGCGCGGGGACAGATACGCAGTATTTT. Its translation is CASRPARGAGTDTQYF.

The chain recombines TRBV9 with TRBJ1-5, with 10 bases that match TRBD1. Germline loops: CDR1 SGDLS, CDR2 YYNGEE. The CDR3 has 17 amino acids. V lost 4 bases to trimming and J lost 2 bases; unmatched junction nucleotides: 9. The CDR3 region has the DNA TGTGCCAGCAGCAAATGGACAGGGGGTAGTGGCAATCAGCCCCAGCATTTT. It codes for CASSKWTGGSGNQPQHF.

Note on this clone: An end of the junction does not agree with germline; a read error may underlie this. The V call is TRBV7-7, the J call TRBJ2-2; D is perhaps TRBD2 (6 bases). The CDR3 runs to 15 residues. CDR1 is SSHAT and CDR2 is FNYEAQ in the germline V gene (reference sequence). CDR3 coding DNA: TGTGCTAGCAGCACTAGCCGCGTGAACACCGGGGAGCTGTTTTTT. Amino acid sequence: CASSTSRVNTGELFF.